This record looks at one T cell receptor beta chain sequence and its context. As yet, its antigen is unknown. There are 14 residues in the CDR3. In germline, CDR1 is MNHEY, CDR2 SVGAGI. V was pared by 6 bases and J by 2 bases, with 4 bases of the junction left unmatched. This entry is derived from a study of Ad26.COV2.S vaccination and SARS-CoV-2 variants. Overall study: Sample donor was a member of the COV1001 Ad26.COV2.S trial arm. Whole-study results and caveats: Similar non-spike TCR breadth was seen in vaccine and placebo recipients. Possibly, TCR breadth and depth analyses underestimated total T cell responses.

Treatment reported: around 19 received Ad26.COV2.S at low or high dose, single or two shots; about 5 received placebo; per-sample allocation not given. Day 63 after the first vaccine or placebo injection was the time point for sampling. Only in-frame clones appear in the TCRdb table, and some are missing; sequencing was by immunoSEQ multiplex PCR. The profile shows around 300,000 clones, about nine tenths of them singletons. This TCR was sampled from a person aged 18-60 years who received the Ad26.COV2.S COVID-19 vaccine or a placebo. The rearrangement uses TRBV6-5 and TRBJ2-3, with 8 bases fitting TRBD2. The sample here was peripheral blood, taken in a trial of Ad26.COV2.S vaccine versus placebo. Here the CDR3 reads CASSQRGLTDTQYF. Here the CDR3 DNA reads TGTGCCAGCAGCCAGCGGGGGCTCACAGATACGCAGTATTTT.